The source of this T cell receptor (beta chain) is a study of breast tumors, draining lymph nodes, adjacent tissues. General observations from the study: Compared with basal-like, luminal-like tumors shared significantly more repertoire with nontumor tissue.

Using its own MiXCR run on the multiplex PCR reads, TCRdb lists one record per CDR3 protein. This sample has about 130,000 distinct CDR3 sequences, with 15% to 20% found just once. In this sample, this clonotype turned up many times. What it binds is unknown. Samples came from axillary lymph nodes draining the breast cancer. This TCR was recovered from a female donor with breast cancer. Some clones in this sample may be carry-over from other donors' samples. The sample comprised axillary lymph node tissue.

This CDR3 reads CAISVGGVQETQYF. CDR3 sequence (DNA): TGTGCCATCAGTGTGGGAGGGGTCCAAGAGACCCAGTACTTC. The chain joins TRBV10-3 to TRBJ2-5, with 7 bases that match TRBD2. The CDR3 runs to 14 residues. V lost 4 bases, J lost 1 base, and 3 bases stayed unmatched. Germline V CDR1 and CDR2: ENHRY, SYGVKD.